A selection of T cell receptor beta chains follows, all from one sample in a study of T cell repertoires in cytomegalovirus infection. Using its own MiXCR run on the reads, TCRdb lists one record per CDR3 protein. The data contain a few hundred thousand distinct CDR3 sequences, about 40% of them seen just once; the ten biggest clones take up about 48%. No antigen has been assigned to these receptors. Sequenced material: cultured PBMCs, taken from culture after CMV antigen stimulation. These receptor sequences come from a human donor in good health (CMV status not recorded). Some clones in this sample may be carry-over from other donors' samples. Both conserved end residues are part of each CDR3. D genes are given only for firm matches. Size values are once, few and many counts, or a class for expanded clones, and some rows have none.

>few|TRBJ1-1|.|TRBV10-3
CAIKNSPNTEAFF
TGTGCCATCAAGAACAGTCCGAACACTGAAGCTTTCTTT
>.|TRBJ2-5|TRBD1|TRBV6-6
CASSFNRGDQETQYF
TGTGCCAGCAGTTTCAACAGGGGAGACCAAGAGACCCAGTACTTC
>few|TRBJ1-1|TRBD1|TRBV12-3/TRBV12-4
CASSDRVRNTEAFF
TGTGCCAGCAGTGACAGGGTGAGGAACACTGAAGCTTTCTTT
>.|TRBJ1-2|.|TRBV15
CATSRQKPQGDFGYTF
TGTGCCACCAGCAGACAGAAACCCCAGGGTGATTTTGGCTACACCTTC
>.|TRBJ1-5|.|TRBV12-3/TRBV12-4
CASSFSGLSQPQHF
TGTGCCAGCAGTTTTTCGGGATTGAGTCAGCCCCAGCATTTT
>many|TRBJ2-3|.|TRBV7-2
CASSLPDTQYF
TGTGCCAGCAGCTTACCAGATACGCAGTATTTT
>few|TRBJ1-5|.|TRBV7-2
CASSLVGSELSNQPQHF
TGTGCCAGCAGCTTAGTAGGGTCAGAACTTAGCAATCAGCCCCAGCATTTT
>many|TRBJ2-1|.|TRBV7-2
CASSLWNEQFF
TGTGCCAGCAGCTTGTGGAATGAGCAGTTCTTC
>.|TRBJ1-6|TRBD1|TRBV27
CASRREPGQVVSPLHF
TGTGCCAGCAGGCGGGAGCCCGGACAGGTCGTTTCACCCCTCCACTTT
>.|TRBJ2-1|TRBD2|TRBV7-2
CASSLAGGFEQFF
TGTGCCAGCAGCTTAGCGGGAGGGTTTGAGCAGTTCTTC
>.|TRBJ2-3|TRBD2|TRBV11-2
CASSLAGLGTDTQYF
TGTGCCAGCAGCCTAGCGGGGCTGGGCACAGATACGCAGTATTTT
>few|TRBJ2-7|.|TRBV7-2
CASSLEGGGLYEQYF
TGTGCCAGCAGCTTAGAGGGAGGGGGCCTCTACGAGCAGTACTTC
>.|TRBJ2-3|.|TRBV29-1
CSVWTLSTDTQYF
TGCAGCGTTTGGACGCTTAGCACAGATACGCAGTATTTT
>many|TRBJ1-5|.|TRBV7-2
CASSQTGSQPQHF
TGTGCCAGCAGCCAAACAGGGTCTCAGCCCCAGCATTTT
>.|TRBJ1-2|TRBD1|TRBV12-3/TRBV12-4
CASSLGGTGALYGYTF
TGTGCCAGCAGTTTAGGGGGGACAGGAGCCCTCTATGGCTACACCTTC
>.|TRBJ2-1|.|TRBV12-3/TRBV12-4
CASSLRPGYNEQFF
TGTGCCAGCAGTTTGAGACCGGGTTACAATGAGCAGTTCTTC
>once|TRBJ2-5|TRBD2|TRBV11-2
CASSPHLGLAGGPRETRYF
TGTGCCAGCAGCCCACATCTAGGACTAGCGGGGGGGCCGCGAGAGACCCGGTACTTC
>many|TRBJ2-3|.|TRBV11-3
CASSTEARTRGRDTQYF
TGTGCCAGCAGCACCGAGGCCCGGACGCGAGGTCGTGATACGCAGTATTTT
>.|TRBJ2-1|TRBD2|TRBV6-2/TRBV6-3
CASSWKTSGPQRQFF
TGTGCCAGCAGCTGGAAGACTAGCGGGCCGCAGAGACAGTTCTTC
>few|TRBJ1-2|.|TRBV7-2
CASSLGTLATSYGYTF
TGTGCCAGCAGCTTAGGGACCTTGGCGACATCATACGGCTACACCTTC
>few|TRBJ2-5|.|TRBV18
CASSTMNPRVGRRETQYF
TGTGCCAGCTCAACAATGAACCCGAGGGTAGGAAGGAGAGAGACCCAGTACTTC
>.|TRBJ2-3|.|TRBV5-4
CARHETTGTDTQYF
TGTGCCAGACACGAGACCACTGGCACAGATACGCAGTATTTT
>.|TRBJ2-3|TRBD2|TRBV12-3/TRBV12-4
CASSSAGVSGTDTQYF
TGTGCCAGCAGTTCGGCGGGGGTATCCGGCACAGATACGCAGTATTTT
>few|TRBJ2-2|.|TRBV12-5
CASGPQGGPTPGELFF
TGTGCTAGTGGTCCGCAAGGCGGGCCAACACCCGGGGAGCTGTTTTTT
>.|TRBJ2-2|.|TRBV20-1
CSARDRSAREWTGELFF
TGCAGTGCTAGAGATCGAAGTGCCAGGGAATGGACCGGGGAGCTGTTTTTT
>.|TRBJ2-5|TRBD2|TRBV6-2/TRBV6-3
CASSGTSVRETQYF
TGTGCCAGCAGTGGGACTAGCGTGCGGGAGACCCAGTACTTC
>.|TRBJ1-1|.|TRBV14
CASSQDLRPNTEAFF
TGTGCCAGCAGCCAAGATCTTCGCCCAAACACTGAAGCTTTCTTT
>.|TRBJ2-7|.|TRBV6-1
CASREAGGPYEQYF
TGTGCCAGCAGGGAGGCCGGGGGCCCCTACGAGCAGTACTTC
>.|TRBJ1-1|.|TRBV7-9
CASTPLLPGGLNTEAFF
TGTGCCAGCACCCCCCTCCTGCCGGGGGGCCTGAACACTGAAGCTTTCTTT
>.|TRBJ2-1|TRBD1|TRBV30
CAWSVRGTGGNEQFF
TGTGCCTGGAGTGTACGGGGGACAGGGGGGAATGAGCAGTTCTTC
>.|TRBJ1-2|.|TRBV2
CASSAFAGDLGGYTF
TGTGCCAGCAGTGCGTTTGCAGGGGATTTAGGTGGCTACACCTTC
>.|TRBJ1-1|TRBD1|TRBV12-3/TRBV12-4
CASTKGQGNTEAFF
TGTGCCAGCACCAAGGGACAGGGGAACACTGAAGCTTTCTTT
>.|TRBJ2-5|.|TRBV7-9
CASSSSHRYKGVQETQYF
TGTGCCAGCAGCTCTTCCCATCGCTATAAGGGGGTCCAAGAGACCCAGTACTTC
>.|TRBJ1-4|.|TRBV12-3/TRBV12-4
CASSQRTASNEKLFF
TGTGCCAGCAGCCAAAGGACGGCCTCTAATGAAAAACTGTTTTTT
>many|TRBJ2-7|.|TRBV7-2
CASSLAPPRMGADEQYF
TGTGCCAGCAGCTTAGCGCCACCGAGAATGGGGGCAGACGAGCAGTACTTC